One and the same sample provided the 7 T cell receptor beta chains below, sequenced in a study of monozygotic twins with inflammatory bowel disease. TCRdb reprocessed the 5' RACE reads and keeps a single row for each CDR3 protein, giving no DNA. Its listing shows 400,000 to 500,000 distinct CDR3 sequences. Specimen: blood. All receptors come from a human donor with ulcerative colitis or Crohn's disease, or a healthy co-twin of an affected twin (not recorded which).

The chain carries TRBV6-6 and TRBJ1-4; TCRdb proposes TRBD1, but this gene call is untestable without DNA. The CDR3 has 14 residues. Germline-derived CDR1 and CDR2 are MNHNY and SVGAGI (reference sequence). The CDR3 sequence: CASSYWGTNEKLFF.

This chain joins TRBV29-1 and TRBJ2-2; TCRdb outputs TRBD1, but without DNA this stays unchecked. CDR1 is SQVTM and CDR2 is ANQGSEA in the germline V gene. The CDR3 is 12 amino acids. CDR3 sequence: CSAPSDTGELFF.

V is TRBV7-2 and J is TRBJ2-1. Germline V CDR1 and CDR2: SGHTA, FQGNSA. The CDR3 consists of 14 residues. The CDR3 spells CASRREFTNNEQFF.

The V call is TRBV5-1, the J call TRBJ1-1; with no DNA, the TCRdb D assignment of TRBD1 cannot be verified. The CDR3 is made up of 13 amino acids. The V gene's germline CDR1 is SGHRS and CDR2 YFSETQ. The CDR3: CASSLTVTGEAFF.

The chain recombines TRBV10-2 with TRBJ2-7. Germline CDR1 WSHSY, CDR2 SAAADI. The CDR3 runs 12 residues. CDR3 amino acids: CASSVSAYEQYF.

The chain combines TRBV9 with TRBJ2-1; the TRBD1 assignment by TCRdb is unverifiable without DNA. The length of the CDR3 is 15 residues. Germline CDR1 SGDLS, CDR2 YYNGEE. The CDR3 spells CASSVGGQLYNEQFF.

The chain links TRBV20-1 to TRBJ2-1; TCRdb's D call, TRBD2, is unchecked because there is no DNA. The CDR3 runs 16 residues. Germline CDR1 DFQATT, CDR2 SNEGSKA (reference sequence). CDR3 loop: CSAKASGSGSYNEQFF.